These 10 T cell receptor beta chains were all obtained from the same sample, sequenced in a study of blood T cell repertoires in COVID-19 (dated by TCRdb to the early 2020s). Library preparation used the immunoSEQ multiplex PCR assay. The table comes from immuneACCESS by way of TCRdb, which keeps in-frame sequences with V and J called. Part of the clones is missing from these tables; in studies checked, under half for an unresolved V gene and the rest for unknown reasons. The sample contains around 300,000 clones, 75% to 90% of them found a single time. In total, the top ten clones hold just under 0.95% of the sample. Specimen: peripheral blood. The source is a woman aged 40 to 50 who had recovered from COVID-19.

This chain connects TRBV27 to TRBJ1-1; 7 bases are shared with TRBD1. The CDR3 extends over 15 amino acids. J was trimmed by 4 bases and V by 6 bases; bases with no gene match: 11. Germline-derived CDR1 and CDR2 are MNHEY and SMNVEV (reference sequence). The chain's CDR3 is CASRMRQGEGTEAFF. The CDR3 region has the DNA TGTGCCAGCAGAATGAGACAGGGAGAGGGCACTGAAGCTTTCTTT.

V is TRBV4-1 and J is TRBJ1-1, with 8 bases identical to TRBD1. The CDR3 length is 15 residues. Germline-derived CDR1 and CDR2 are MGHRA and YSYEKL. V lost 4 bases, J lost 1 base, and 5 bases stayed unmatched. DNA of the CDR3: TGCGCCAGCAGCCCTGCAGGACAGGGGAACACTGAAGCTTTCTTT. It encodes CASSPAGQGNTEAFF.

The chain couples TRBV4-2 to TRBJ1-1, with unresolved D. From germline, CDR1 is LGHNA and CDR2 YNFKEQ. The V gene lost 4 bases and the J gene lost 8 bases, with 17 bases spanning the gap. The CDR3 spans 14 residues. CDR3 in amino acids: CASSPMGRVGEAFF. In DNA, the CDR3 is TGTGCCAGCAGCCCCATGGGGAGGGTGGGGGAAGCTTTCTTT.

This sequence joins TRBV10-1 and TRBJ2-2; the D gene is possibly TRBD2 (5 bases). V lost 8 bases, J lost 6 bases, and 13 bases lay in between. The CDR3 runs 13 residues. From germline, CDR1 is WNHNN and CDR2 SYGVQD (reference sequence). The CDR3 region is CASAPTSPGELFF. CDR3 nucleotides: TGCGCCAGCGCCCCCACTAGTCCCGGGGAGCTGTTTTTT.

Concerning this clone itself: At one of its ends the junction is not consistent with the germline gene, which may arise from a read error. This chain links TRBV11-2 with TRBJ2-2, with 9 bases that match TRBD2. This CDR3 comprises 16 residues. The germline V gene encodes CDR1 SGHAT and CDR2 FQNNGV. CDR3 nucleotides: TGTGCCAGCAGCTTAGCGGCGGGGGGGAACATCGGGGAGCTGTTTTTT. This translates into CASSLAAGGNIGELFF.

The chain combines TRBV18 with TRBJ1-1, with a weak D call TRBD1 (6 bases). Trimming cost V 6 bases and J 3 bases, with 17 bases left between them. Germline V gene data show CDR1 as KGHSH and CDR2 as LQKENI. The CDR3 covers 15 residues. CDR3: CASSPGQGGDTEAFF. The CDR3 DNA sequence: TGTGCCAGCTCGCCAGGGCAAGGGGGGGACACTGAAGCTTTCTTT. The variable domain in full, completed from reference TRBV18 and TRBJ1-1, reads NAGVMQNPRHLVRRRGQEARLRCSPMKGHSHVYWYRQLPEEGLKFMVYLQKENIIDESGMPKERFSAEFPKEGPSILRIQQVVRGDSAAYFCASSPGQGGDTEAFFGQGTRLTVV.

The chain is built from TRBV18 and TRBJ2-7; 9 bases fit TRBD1. This CDR3 contains 15 residues. Trimming took 1 base from V and 6 from J; bases not matched to a gene: 7. CDR1 and CDR2 (germline): KGHSH, LQKENI. CDR3 sequence: CASSPRRTGAFEQYF. The DNA for the CDR3 is TGTGCCAGCTCACCACGGCGGACAGGGGCTTTCGAGCAGTACTTC.

This sequence joins TRBV7-4 and TRBJ1-2; D gene ambiguous. V was shortened by 1 base and J by 8 bases, with 14 bases between the two germline ends. CDR1 SGHVT and CDR2 SQSDAQ come from the germline V gene. CDR3 size: 14 residues. CDR3 protein: CASSLVWAACGYTF. CDR3 nucleotides: TGTGCCAGCAGCTTAGTCTGGGCAGCTTGCGGCTACACCTTC.

CDR3 nucleotide sequence: TGTGCCAGCAGCCCCCGACTAGCGGGAGTCGGGGAGACCCAGTACTTC. Translation: CASSPRLAGVGETQYF. The chain is built from TRBV14 and TRBJ2-5, with 12 bases fitting TRBD2. Unmatched junction bases numbered 8, after V lost 4 bases and J lost 5 bases. The CDR3 sequence is 16 residues long. Per germline, CDR1 SGHDN and CDR2 FVKESK.

This clone has only one observation. CDR3 sequence: CASSQLRGLTSYEQYF. Here the CDR3 DNA reads TGTGCCAGCAGCCAACTCAGGGGCCTCACATCCTACGAGCAGTACTTC. The chain employs TRBV3-1 (or the pseudogene TRBV3-2) and TRBJ2-7; tentatively, D is TRBD1 (6 bases). V lost 2 bases and J lost 1, with 15 bases in between. Germline loops: CDR1 LGHDT, CDR2 YNNKEL (reference sequence). The CDR3 consists of 16 residues.